The 32 T cell receptor beta chains below all came from one sample that was sequenced in a study of metastatic and nonmetastatic thyroid tumors. MiXCR reprocessed the PCR reads for TCRdb. The data show fewer than 35,000 clones, with 15% to 20% seen just once and over 9.5% held by the top ten. Nobody among the patients had been given any treatment before thyroid surgery. Sequenced sample: blood. Receptors were obtained from a female donor with papillary thyroid cancer or a benign thyroid nodule (not recorded which). Some clones in this sample may be carry-over from other donors' samples.

For this clone: The CDR3 end shows no conserved phenylalanine or tryptophan, and so a read error is likely. J is TRBJ1-2 and V is TRBV28; no definite D call. The length of the CDR3 is 11 residues. The V and J ends lost 8 bases and 0 bases respectively, with 4 bases between them. Germline V gene sequence: CDR1 MDHEN, CDR2 SYDVKM. The DNA of the CDR3 is TGTGCCAGCGGTTCTAACTATGGCTACACCGTC. Residues: CASGSNYGYTV.

This clone has ten or more counts. This chain uses TRBV6-5 with TRBJ2-7; either TRBD1 or TRBD2 may supply D (5 bases each). There are 13 residues in the CDR3. CDR1 is MNHEY, CDR2 SVGAGI, per germline. V was pared by 2 bases and J by 8 bases, with 13 bases between. The CDR3 loop reads CASSYELKGQQYF. CDR3 nucleotides: TGTGCCAGCAGTTACGAACTGAAGGGACAGCAGTACTTC.

This clone came up many times. The genes are TRBV12-3 or TRBV12-4 and TRBJ2-2; D call uncertain. Trimming shortened V by 2 bases and J by 2 bases, and 6 bases separated the two germline ends. The CDR3 extends over 14 amino acids. In DNA form, the CDR3 reads TGTGCCAGCAGTTTAACTACCAACACCGGGGAGCTGTTTTTT. Amino acid sequence: CASSLTTNTGELFF.

This clone was observed at least ten times. V is TRBV20-1 and J is TRBJ2-7; 7 bases are a match to TRBD2. The CDR3 covers 16 residues. Germline CDR1 is DFQATT and CDR2 is SNEGSKA (reference sequence). The trim removed 1 base at V and 4 bases at J, leaving 13 bases unmatched. The CDR3, as DNA: TGCAGTGCTAGAGTACGGGGAGGGTCGACGCATTACGAGCAGTACTTC. This sequence encodes CSARVRGGSTHYEQYF.

The chain couples TRBV20-1 to TRBJ2-1, with 7 bases matching TRBD2. From germline, CDR1 is DFQATT and CDR2 SNEGSKA (reference sequence). With V trimmed by 6 bases and J by 2 bases, 13 bases remained unmatched. The CDR3 runs to 16 residues. The CDR3: CSAATGTTPPYNEQFF. In DNA, the CDR3 is TGCAGTGCAGCAACCGGGACTACGCCACCCTACAATGAGCAGTTCTTC.

This clone was counted many times. This chain uses TRBV19 with TRBJ2-4, with D possibly matching TRBD1 (6 bases). The V end was cut by 3 bases, the J end by 7 bases, with 16 bases between. Germline V gene sequence: CDR1 LNHDA, CDR2 SQIVND (reference sequence). CDR3 length: 15 residues. The CDR3 sequence is CASSMGHLEKNIQYF. The DNA for the CDR3 is TGTGCCAGTAGTATGGGACACCTTGAGAAGAACATTCAGTACTTC.

This clone occurred a few times. V gene TRBV6-1 combines with J gene TRBJ2-7; the D is unclear. The CDR3 consists of 12 residues. Germline V lookup: CDR1 MNHNS, CDR2 SASEGT. V was trimmed by 4 bases and J by 9 bases, leaving 13 bases between them. CDR3 loop: CASSAYSLGQYF. The CDR3 nucleotides read TGTGCCAGCAGTGCTTACAGCTTAGGGCAGTACTTC.

A note on this clone: This may stem from a read error, because a much larger clone lies one nucleotide away. The chain recombines TRBV5-5 with TRBJ1-2; D might be TRBD1 (5 bases). The CDR3 totals 13 residues. Germline V gene lookup returns CDR1 SGHKS and CDR2 YYEKEE (reference sequence). V shed 2 bases and J shed 8 bases, with 13 bases lying between them. CDR3: CASSFEAGWGYTF. CDR3 sequence (DNA): TGTGCCAGCAGCTTTGAGGCAGGGTGGGGCTACACCTTC.

A few counts support this clone. One end of the junction is discordant with germline, which a read error may explain. The rearrangement uses TRBV6-4 and TRBJ2-1, with 10 bases matching TRBD2. The CDR3 is 15 residues long. CDR1 is MRHNA and CDR2 is SNTAGT in the germline V gene. The CDR3 DNA follows: TGTGTCAGCAGTGAAGGGACTAGCGACCACAATGAGCAGTTCTTC. As protein: CVSSEGTSDHNEQFF.

This clone was counted a few times. A much more abundant neighbour one base away suggests this may be a read error. The genes are TRBV9 and TRBJ2-1; D possibly corresponds to TRBD1 (6 bases). In germline, CDR1 is SGDLS, CDR2 YYNGEE. This CDR3 contains 16 residues. The CDR3 DNA reads as TGTGCCAGCAGCGCCCCTAGGGGGAAACCCTACGATGAGCAGTTCTTC. Its protein is CASSAPRGKPYDEQFF.

This clone was seen only a few times. Just one base apart from a much larger clone, this may be a read error. The chain uses TRBV29-1 and TRBJ1-1; D might be TRBD1 (5 bases). Germline V gene sequence: CDR1 SQVTM, CDR2 ANQGSEA. CDR3 length: 13 amino acids. Trimming shortened V by 5 bases and J by 7 bases, and 17 bases separated the two germline ends. The CDR3 is CSVKVTEDLEAFF. In nucleotides, the CDR3 is TGCAGCGTTAAAGTGACAGAGGACCTTGAAGCTTTCTTT.

This clone has a handful of counts. The J gene is TRBJ1-1, the V gene TRBV5-4; 8 bases fit TRBD1. Germline V gene data show CDR1 as SGHNT and CDR2 as YYREEE (reference sequence). V lost 4 bases to trimming and J lost 1 base; unmatched junction nucleotides: 6. The CDR3 has 15 amino acids. CDR3 bases: TGTGCCAGCAGCAACGGACAGGGTGGGAACACTGAAGCTTTCTTT. Its protein product is CASSNGQGGNTEAFF.

This clone was counted a few times. A much larger clone lies a single base off, so this may be a read error. This sample also contains other DNA sequences that code for the same CDR3. The rearrangement joins TRBV15 to TRBJ2-3; 7 nucleotides match TRBD2. Germline-derived CDR1 and CDR2 are LNHNV and YYDKDF (reference sequence). This CDR3 is built from 16 residues. The CDR3 DNA reads TGTGCCACAAGCAGCGGGGTGAGGTCAGATACAGATACGCAGTATTTT. As protein: CATSSGVRSDTDTQYF.

This clone was seen repeatedly, ten times or more. The same CDR3 is also encoded by other DNA sequences in this sample. The chain recombines TRBV3-1 with TRBJ2-6, with TRBD2 matching over 14 bases. V lost 5 bases, J lost 1 base, and 4 bases stayed unmatched. The CDR3 loop spans 18 amino acids. Germline values: CDR1 LGHDT, CDR2 YNNKEL (reference sequence). DNA for the CDR3: TGTGCCAGCAGCTCCAGACTAGCGGGAGGGTCTGGGGCCAACGTCCTGACTTTC. Its translation is CASSSRLAGGSGANVLTF.

This clone was recorded many times. The V gene is TRBV30, the J gene TRBJ2-7; tentatively, D is TRBD1 (6 bases). The CDR3 covers 13 residues. Trimming left V 0 bases short and J 3 bases short, with 9 bases between. Germline CDR1 GTSNPN, CDR2 SVGIG (reference sequence). The CDR3: CAWSVLDSYEQYF. CDR3 coding DNA: TGTGCCTGGAGTGTACTGGACAGCTACGAGCAGTACTTC.

This clone occurred many times. The rearrangement uses TRBV11-3 and TRBJ2-7; D gene uncertain. The CDR3 has 15 amino acids. Trimming shortened V by 1 base and J by 3 bases, and 13 bases separated the two germline ends. Germline V gene sequence: CDR1 SGHNT, CDR2 YENEEA. For the CDR3, the DNA is TGTGCCAGCAGCTTAGGTGGTGAGGTCAACTACGAGCAGTACTTC. It codes for CASSLGGEVNYEQYF.

The sample holds many counts of this clone. The CDR3 DNA is TGTGCCAGCAGCTACGGGAGAGGGGGCAGGAACACTGAAGCTTTCTTT. This codes for CASSYGRGGRNTEAFF. V gene TRBV13 combines with J gene TRBJ1-1; 7 bases agree with TRBD1. CDR1 and CDR2 (germline): PRHDT, FYEKMQ (reference sequence). The CDR3 has 16 residues. Unmatched junction bases numbered 9, after V lost 4 bases and J lost 1 base.

This chain connects TRBV5-6 to TRBJ2-5; TRBD2 aligns across 10 bases. Trimming cost V 0 bases and J 1 base; bases outside gene matches: 3. Germline CDR1 is SGHDT and CDR2 is YYEEEE. CDR3 length: 16 amino acids. Here the CDR3 DNA reads TGTGCCAGCAGCTTGGGAGCGGGGGGGTCCCAAGAGACCCAGTACTTC. Encoded protein: CASSLGAGGSQETQYF.

This clone occurred many times. The chain carries TRBV4-2 and TRBJ2-7, with 8 bases fitting TRBD2. Germline trimming cut 1 base from V and 3 bases from J; bases unmatched to any gene: 5. CDR1 is LGHNA and CDR2 is YNFKEQ in the germline V gene. The CDR3 consists of 15 residues. CDR3 bases: TGTGCCAGCAGCCAAGTAGCGGGGCCCAACTACGAGCAGTACTTC. Protein product: CASSQVAGPNYEQYF.

Turning to this clone: At one end the junction does not follow the germline gene, possibly because of a read error. CDR3 sequence: CAWSGQITVTKNYGCTF. CDR3 coding DNA: TGTGCCTGGAGTGGACAAATAACCGTGACAAAGAACTATGGCTGCACCTTC. The rearrangement uses TRBV30 and TRBJ1-2; D is undetermined. Germline-derived CDR1 and CDR2 are GTSNPN and SVGIG (reference sequence). This CDR3 contains 17 residues.

This clone was seen repeatedly, ten times or more. The chain links TRBV7-8 to TRBJ2-7, with 7 nucleotides matching TRBD1. Germline V gives CDR1 SGHVS, CDR2 FQNEAQ. The CDR3 runs 14 residues. Trimming cost V 5 bases and J 7 bases; bases outside gene matches: 11. CDR3 DNA sequence: TGTGCCAGCAGCACAGGGGCCGGGTTCGGAGAGCAGTACTTC. Its protein is CASSTGAGFGEQYF.

The chain recombines TRBV20-1 with TRBJ2-7; possible D gene TRBD2, 6 bases. Germline assignment: CDR1 DFQATT and CDR2 SNEGSKA (reference sequence). Trimming took 3 bases from V and 5 from J, leaving 20 bases between them. CDR3 length: 15 amino acids. CDR3 sequence reads: CSASPRGLSIDEQYF. CDR3 bases: TGCAGTGCTAGCCCACGGGGACTCTCAATCGACGAGCAGTACTTC.

This clone appeared many times. V gene TRBV4-1 combines with J gene TRBJ2-1; D remains ambiguous. This CDR3 is built from 15 residues. Germline loops: CDR1 MGHRA, CDR2 YSYEKL. V shed 1 base and J shed 10 bases, with 17 bases lying between them. CDR3 in DNA: TGCGCCAGCAGCCAAGGAGGTTCCCTAATCGGGGAGCAGTTCTTC. Translated: CASSQGGSLIGEQFF.

This clone was recorded many times. This sequence joins TRBV6-4 and TRBJ2-2; the D gene is possibly TRBD1 (5 bases). Deletions cut 7 bases from V and 3 bases from J, with 12 bases between. Germline values: CDR1 MRHNA, CDR2 SNTAGT. There are 14 residues in the CDR3. CDR3 sequence: CASTLDTDTGELFF. The CDR3 nucleotides read TGTGCCAGCACCCTGGACACGGACACCGGGGAGCTGTTTTTT.

The chain joins TRBV29-1 to TRBJ1-2; D may be TRBD1 (6 bases). V dropped 6 bases and J dropped 8 bases, with 22 bases sitting between them. Germline lookup yields CDR1 SQVTM and CDR2 ANQGSEA. This CDR3 comprises 14 residues. CDR3 bases: TGCAGCGTATTACCGGAACAGGGCTACTTAGGCTACACCTTC. It yields the protein CSVLPEQGYLGYTF.

This clone was detected many times. The chain uses TRBV11-2 and TRBJ1-5, with D possibly matching TRBD1 (6 bases). V lost 5 bases and J lost 8, with 19 bases in between. This CDR3 has 15 amino acids. Germline values: CDR1 SGHAT, CDR2 FQNNGV. CDR3 sequence reads: CASSPASGALEPQHF. CDR3 nucleotide sequence: TGTGCCAGCAGCCCAGCATCGGGGGCTTTGGAGCCCCAGCATTTT.

In its sample, this clone was seen many times. This chain connects TRBV9 to TRBJ2-3; a possible D gene is TRBD2 (6 bases). In germline, CDR1 is SGDLS, CDR2 YYNGEE. V shed 3 bases and J shed 0 bases, with 20 bases lying between them. The length of the CDR3 is 18 residues. The CDR3 is CASSDSLREATSTDTQYF. CDR3 sequence (DNA): TGTGCCAGCAGCGACTCTTTGAGGGAGGCCACAAGCACAGATACGCAGTATTTT.

The chain combines TRBV20-1 with TRBJ1-1; 7 bases agree with TRBD1. The junction had 8 bases not matched to a gene; V was cut back by 2 bases and J by 5 bases. Germline CDR1 reads DFQATT; CDR2 reads SNEGSKA (reference sequence). The CDR3 spans 14 residues. CDR3 nucleotide sequence: TGCAGTGCTAGAATTACAGGGGTTTGGACTGAAGCTTTCTTT. This encodes CSARITGVWTEAFF.

Many counts were recorded for this clone. The CDR3 coding sequence is TGTGCCAGCAGTTTATTTTCAGGGGGCGGCACTGAAGCTTTCTTT. Amino acids: CASSLFSGGGTEAFF. The chain links TRBV28 to TRBJ1-1, with 8 positions matching TRBD1. The CDR3 sequence is 15 residues long. V shed 1 base, J shed 4 bases, and the junction held 5 bases outside the gene matches. Germline V CDR1 and CDR2: MDHEN, SYDVKM.

The genes are TRBV11-3 and TRBJ2-5; the D call may be TRBD1 or TRBD2 (5 bases each). There are 17 residues in the CDR3. The germline V gene has CDR1 SGHNT and CDR2 YENEEA. The V end was cut by 2 bases, the J end by 2 bases, with 18 bases between. CDR3 amino acids: CASSLSEGTDRQETQYF. CDR3 sequence (DNA): TGTGCCAGCAGCTTATCTGAGGGGACCGACAGACAAGAGACCCAGTACTTC.

For this clone: One junction end does not reproduce the germline sequence, and a read error may be involved. This chain connects TRBV6-1 to TRBJ2-2; D may correspond to TRBD1 or TRBD2 (5 bases each). Germline CDR1 is MNHNS and CDR2 is SASEGT. The CDR3 consists of 16 residues. CDR3 nucleotides: TGTGCCAGCAGGTGGGCAGGGCAGGGACGCACCGGGGATCTGTTTTTT. Translated: CASRWAGQGRTGDLFF.

The sample holds many counts of this clone. The chain recombines TRBV4-2 with TRBJ1-2; the match to TRBD1 covers 11 bases. Germline V gives CDR1 LGHNA, CDR2 YNFKEQ. V lost 6 bases, J lost 1 base, and 10 bases stayed unmatched. CDR3 size: 17 residues. The CDR3 protein is CASSTTGTGGYNYGYTF. The CDR3 DNA follows: TGTGCCAGCAGTACAACCGGGACAGGGGGGTATAACTATGGCTACACCTTC.